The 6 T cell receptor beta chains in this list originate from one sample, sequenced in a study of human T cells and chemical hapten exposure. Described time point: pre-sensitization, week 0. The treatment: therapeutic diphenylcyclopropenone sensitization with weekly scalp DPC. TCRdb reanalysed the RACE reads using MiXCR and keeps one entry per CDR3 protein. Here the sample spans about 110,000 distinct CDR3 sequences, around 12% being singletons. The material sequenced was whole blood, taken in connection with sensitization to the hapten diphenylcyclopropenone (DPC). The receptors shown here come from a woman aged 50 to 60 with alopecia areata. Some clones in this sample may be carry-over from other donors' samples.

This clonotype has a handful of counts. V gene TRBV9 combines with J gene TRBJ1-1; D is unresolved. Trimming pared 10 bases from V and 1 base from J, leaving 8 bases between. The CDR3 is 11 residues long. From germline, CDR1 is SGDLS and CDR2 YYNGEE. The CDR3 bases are TGTGCCCTTCTTTGGAACACTGAAGCTTTCTTT. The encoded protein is CALLWNTEAFF.

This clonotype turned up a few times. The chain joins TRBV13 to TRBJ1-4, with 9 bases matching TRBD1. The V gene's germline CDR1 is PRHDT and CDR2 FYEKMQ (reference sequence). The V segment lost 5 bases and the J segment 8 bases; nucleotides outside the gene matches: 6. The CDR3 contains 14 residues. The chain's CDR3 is CASSPDRGREKLFF. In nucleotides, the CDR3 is TGTGCCAGCAGCCCCGACAGGGGGAGGGAAAAACTGTTTTTT.

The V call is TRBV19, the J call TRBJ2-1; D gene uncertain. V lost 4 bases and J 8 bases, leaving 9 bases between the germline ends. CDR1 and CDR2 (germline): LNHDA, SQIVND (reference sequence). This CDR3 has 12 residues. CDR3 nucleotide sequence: TGTGCCAGTAGTAACCCTGGCGATGAGCAGTTCTTC. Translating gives CASSNPGDEQFF. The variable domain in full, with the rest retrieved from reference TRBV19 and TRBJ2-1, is DGGITQSPKYLFRKEGQNVTLSCEQNLNHDAMYWYRQDPGQGLRLIYYSQIVNDFQKGDIAEGYSVSREKKESFPLTVTSAQKNPTAFYLCASSNPGDEQFFGPGTRLTVL.

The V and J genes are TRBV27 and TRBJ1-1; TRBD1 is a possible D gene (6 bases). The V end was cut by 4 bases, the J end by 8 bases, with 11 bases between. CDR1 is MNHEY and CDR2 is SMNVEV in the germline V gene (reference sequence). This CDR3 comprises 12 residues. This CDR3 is CASSSYREEAFF. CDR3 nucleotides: TGTGCCAGCAGTTCCTACAGGGAGGAAGCTTTCTTT.

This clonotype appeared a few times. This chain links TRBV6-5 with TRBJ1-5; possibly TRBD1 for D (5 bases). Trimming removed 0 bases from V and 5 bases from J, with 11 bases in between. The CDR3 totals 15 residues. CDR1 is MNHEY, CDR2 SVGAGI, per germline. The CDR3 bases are TGTGCCAGCAGTTACTCGGCAGGGTCTGATCAGCCCCAGCATTTT. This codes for CASSYSAGSDQPQHF.

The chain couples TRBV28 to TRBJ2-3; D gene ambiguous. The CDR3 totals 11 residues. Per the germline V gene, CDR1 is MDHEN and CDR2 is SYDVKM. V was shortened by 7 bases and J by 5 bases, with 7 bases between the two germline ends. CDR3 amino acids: CASTSKDTQYF. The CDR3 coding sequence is TGTGCCAGCACCTCAAAAGATACGCAGTATTTT. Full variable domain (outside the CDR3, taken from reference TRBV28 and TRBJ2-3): DVKVTQSSRYLVKRTGEKVFLECVQDMDHENMFWYRQDPGLGLRLIYFSYDVKMKEKGDIPEGYSVSREKKERFSLILESASTNQTSMYLCASTSKDTQYFGPGTRLTVL.